A selection of T cell receptor beta chains follows, all from one sample in a study of blood T cell repertoires in COVID-19. Generated by immunoSEQ multiplex PCR, the TCRdb table keeps only in-frame clones and is missing some. The sample contains 250,000 or so clones, roughly 80% of which appear only once. The sequenced sample consisted of peripheral blood. Receptors originate from a man older than 75 with acute or convalescent COVID-19. Both conserved end residues are part of each CDR3. A D gene is named only where the DNA matches it firmly. Clone size is given for some rows only: seen once, a few or many times, or a class if the clone is expanded.

d_call	clone_size	v_call	j_call	cdr3_aa	cdr3_nt
-	-	TRBV4-1	TRBJ1-5	CASSQDSQGNQPQHF	TGCGCCAGCAGCCAAGATTCACAGGGAAATCAGCCCCAGCATTTT
TRBD2	-	TRBV2	TRBJ2-1	CASLREREGPNEQFF	TGTGCCAGCCTCCGCGAGCGGGAGGGCCCCAATGAGCAGTTCTTC
TRBD2	-	TRBV19	TRBJ2-2	CASIRTSGGVDTGELFF	TGTGCCAGTATTCGGACTAGCGGGGGGGTGGACACCGGGGAGCTGTTTTTT
TRBD1	once	TRBV5-4	TRBJ2-3	CASSVRQGARTDTQYF	TGTGCCAGCAGTGTTAGACAGGGGGCGCGGACAGATACGCAGTATTTT
TRBD1	-	TRBV2	TRBJ1-5	CASSETGRQPQHF	TGTGCCAGCAGTGAGACAGGGAGACAGCCCCAGCATTTT
-	-	TRBV2	TRBJ2-2	CASSEARVITGELFF	TGTGCCAGCAGTGAAGCGCGGGTTATCACCGGGGAGCTGTTTTTT
-	-	TRBV24-1	TRBJ2-1	CATSEGGANSYNEQFF	TGTGCCACCAGTGAGGGGGGGGCAAACTCCTACAATGAGCAGTTCTTC
TRBD1	-	TRBV19	TRBJ1-6	CASKRDRYYNSPLHF	TGTGCCAGTAAACGGGACAGATACTATAATTCACCCCTCCACTTT
-	-	TRBV5-1	TRBJ1-5	CASSLDSPTQPQHF	TGCGCCAGCAGCCTAGACAGCCCAACTCAGCCCCAGCATTTT
TRBD1	-	TRBV30	TRBJ2-7	CAWRETPGQGHEQYF	TGTGCCTGGAGGGAAACTCCGGGACAGGGCCACGAGCAGTACTTC
-	once	TRBV19	TRBJ1-5	CASSQGLYQPQHF	TGTGCCAGTAGCCAGGGCCTCTATCAGCCCCAGCATTTT
TRBD1	-	TRBV5-1	TRBJ1-1	CASSWGQNLNTEAFF	TGCGCCAGCAGCTGGGGACAGAACCTGAACACTGAAGCTTTCTTT
TRBD1	-	TRBV19	TRBJ1-6	CASSRQGWSDSPLHF	TGTGCCAGTAGTAGACAGGGATGGTCGGATTCACCCCTCCACTTT
-	-	TRBV5-1	TRBJ2-3	CASSFQGGSTDTQYF	TGCGCCAGCAGTTTCCAAGGGGGTAGCACAGATACGCAGTATTTT
-	-	TRBV5-1	TRBJ2-5	CASSPSRPQRETQYF	TGCGCCAGCAGCCCTAGTCGGCCCCAGAGGGAGACCCAGTACTTC
-	-	TRBV2	TRBJ2-1	CASSESRGKGEQFF	TGTGCCAGCAGTGAATCGCGGGGTAAGGGTGAGCAGTTCTTC